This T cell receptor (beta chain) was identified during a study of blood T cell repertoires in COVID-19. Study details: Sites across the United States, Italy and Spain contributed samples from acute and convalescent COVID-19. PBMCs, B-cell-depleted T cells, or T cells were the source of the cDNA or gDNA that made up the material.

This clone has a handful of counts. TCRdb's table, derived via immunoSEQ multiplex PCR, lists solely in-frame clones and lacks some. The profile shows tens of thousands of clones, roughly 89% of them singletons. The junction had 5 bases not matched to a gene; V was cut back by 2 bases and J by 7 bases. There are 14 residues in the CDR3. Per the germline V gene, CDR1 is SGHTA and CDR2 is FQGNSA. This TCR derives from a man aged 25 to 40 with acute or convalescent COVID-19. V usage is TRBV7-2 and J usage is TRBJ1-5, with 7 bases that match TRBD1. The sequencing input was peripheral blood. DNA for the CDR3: TGTGCCAGCAGCTTAAAGGGGGCGGACCAGCCCCAGCATTTT. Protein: CASSLKGADQPQHF.